This T cell receptor beta chain was obtained from a study of T-cell memory formation after mild COVID-19. Overall study results and limits: Clones contracting day 15 to 85 were balanced CD4/CD8; later expanders leaned CD4+.

MiXCR, applied by TCRdb to the 5' RACE reads, yields one record per CDR3 protein. The sample includes approximately 260,000 distinct CDR3 sequences, around 16% of them seen just once. This clonotype has more than one count but fewer than ten. Its antigen is still unknown. This CDR3 has 13 amino acids. CDR1 and CDR2 from the germline V gene are LGHDT and YNNKEL (reference sequence). V was shortened by 1 base and J by 10 bases, with 11 bases between the two germline ends. Sample: PBMCs or a T cell subset sorted from them (not recorded which). The chain has TRBV3-1 and TRBJ2-1; a weak D match, TRBD2 (5 bases). This receptor was taken from a man in his late teens or twenties who had mild COVID-19 (a few samples of this study predate the infection). Cell type and time point are not known. This CDR3 reads CASSQGPGGEQFF. In DNA form, the CDR3 reads TGTGCCAGCAGCCAAGGACCGGGCGGGGAGCAGTTCTTC.